This T cell receptor (beta chain) was obtained from a study of blood T cell repertoires in COVID-19. As for the study in general: T cells, B-cell-depleted T cells, or PBMCs provided the cDNA or gDNA that served as material.

Produced via immunoSEQ multiplex PCR; TCRdb's table is partial and in-frame only. The sample consists of fewer than 300,000 clones, around 85% of them appearing once. Each participant's cohort was designated according to participant-reported clinical history. CDR1 and CDR2 from the germline V gene are MNHEY and SVGEGT. The V end was cut by 5 bases, the J end by 4 bases, with 14 bases between. This CDR3 has 15 residues. The sequence came from a woman aged 45-65 years who had recovered from COVID-19. Specimen: PBMCs or T cells enriched from blood (not recorded which). The chain links TRBV6-2 or TRBV6-3 to TRBJ2-2; possibly TRBD1 for D (6 bases). CDR3 sequence (DNA): TGTGCCAGCAGTAACCAGGGGCAGAGCACCGGGGAGCTGTTTTTT. It specifies CASSNQGQSTGELFF.